The 7 T cell receptor beta chains presented below share a single source sample, sequenced in a study of post-analysis software for immune sequencing data. Study results and caveats: Four or five TRBV segments (TRBV5-6, TRBV5-1 and TRBV20-1 among them) occurred more frequently in patients than in controls.

TCR beta cDNA libraries had unique molecular identifiers. Each CDR3 protein gets one entry after TCRdb re-called the PCR reads with MiXCR. This table holds 700,000 to 900,000 distinct CDR3 sequences, roughly 50% found once. Antigen specificity for these receptors is unknown. Sequenced material: blood. The receptors originated from a girl under 18 with multiple sclerosis.

The rearrangement links TRBV6-5 to TRBJ2-1; TRBD2 aligns across 9 bases. The CDR3 extends over 16 amino acids. Unmatched junction bases numbered 7, after V lost 7 bases and J lost 0 bases. Germline V CDR1 and CDR2: MNHEY, SVGAGI. The CDR3 reads CASTDSGRVSYNEQFF. CDR3 DNA sequence: TGTGCCAGCACCGATAGCGGGAGAGTCTCCTACAATGAGCAGTTCTTC.

This clonotype was seen a single time. The chain recombines TRBV7-2 with TRBJ2-5; perhaps TRBD2 as D (5 bases). The V end lost 2 bases, the J end lost 11 bases, and 24 bases lay between the germline ends. CDR3 length: 16 residues. Germline CDR1 reads SGHTA; CDR2 reads FQGNSA. Here the CDR3 DNA reads TGTGCCAGCAGCTTAAAGACTCGGACTCCTCTGAATGAGCAGTACTTC. Translated: CASSLKTRTPLNEQYF.

The chain carries TRBV4-2 and TRBJ2-5; 7 bases align to TRBD2. Germline V gene sequence: CDR1 LGHNA, CDR2 YNFKEQ. The CDR3 totals 17 residues. Unmatched junction bases numbered 8, after V lost 0 bases and J lost 1 base. The CDR3 loop is CASSQDWGEGRQETQYF. CDR3 coding DNA: TGTGCCAGCAGCCAAGATTGGGGGGAGGGCCGCCAAGAGACCCAGTACTTC.

This clonotype has only one observation. The chain joins TRBV12-3 or TRBV12-4 to TRBJ2-3; 7 bases map to TRBD2. This CDR3 is built from 14 residues. V dropped 0 bases and J dropped 8; count of bases not matched to a gene: 5. CDR3 sequence reads: CASSLAAGAGTQYF. CDR3 coding DNA: TGTGCCAGCAGTTTAGCGGCGGGAGCAGGTACGCAGTATTTT.

The V call is TRBV7-9, the J call TRBJ1-1; TRBD1 matches 7 bases. In germline, CDR1 is SEHNR, CDR2 FQNEAQ (reference sequence). Trimming at V came to 6 bases and at J to 5 bases, leaving 9 bases not matched to a gene. The CDR3 is made up of 14 amino acids. The CDR3 spells CASRGTAWKTEAFF. The DNA of the CDR3 is TGTGCCAGCAGGGGGACAGCATGGAAGACTGAAGCTTTCTTT.

V and J are TRBV13 and TRBJ2-3; unclear D gene. CDR3 length equals 13 residues. Germline CDR1 PRHDT, CDR2 FYEKMQ (reference sequence). The ends were cut back, 5 bases at V and 2 bases at J, with 8 bases in the middle. The CDR3 DNA reads as TGTGCCAGCAGCACCTACAACACAGATACGCAGTATTTT. Translation: CASSTYNTDTQYF.

This clonotype was seen a few times. The V and J genes are TRBV3-1 and TRBJ2-7; weak D call: TRBD1 (5 bases). This CDR3 is 15 amino acids long. Deletions cut 1 base from V and 5 bases from J, with 15 bases between. Germline lookup yields CDR1 LGHDT and CDR2 YNNKEL (reference sequence). CDR3 loop: CASSQVGQGSNEQYF. CDR3 DNA sequence: TGTGCCAGCAGCCAAGTCGGGCAGGGATCGAACGAGCAGTACTTC.